The clone carrying this T cell receptor beta chain has a handful of counts. Here immunoSEQ multiplex PCR was the method, and the copy in TCRdb shows in-frame clones only, minus some. This sample has about 27,000 clones, with around two thirds found just once. These data come from a study of blood T cell repertoires in COVID-19. Study as a whole: Acute-phase and convalescent COVID-19 samples originated in the United States, Italy and Spain. Sources were T cells, B-cell-depleted T cells, or PBMCs; the material itself was cDNA or gDNA.

The material sequenced was peripheral blood. The clonotype comes from a man in his sixties with active or convalescent COVID-19.

CDR3 DNA sequence: TGTGCCAGCAGCCACTTCCCGGGACAGGGCCCCTCTGGGGCCAACGTCCTGACTTTC. Amino acids: CASSHFPGQGPSGANVLTF. The chain couples TRBV3-1 (or the pseudogene TRBV3-2) to TRBJ2-6; 9 bases match TRBD1. This CDR3 is 19 amino acids long. Germline CDR1 and CDR2: LGHDT and YNNKEL (reference sequence). The V segment lost 3 bases and the J segment 0 bases; nucleotides outside the gene matches: 9.